This is a list of T cell receptor beta chains from one sample in a study of blood T cell repertoires in COVID-19. Profiling relied on immunoSEQ multiplex PCR, and the TCRdb table lists in-frame clones only, not all of them. The table lists under 80,000 clones, approximately 90% of them singletons. Specimen: peripheral blood. These receptors all come from an older man with active or convalescent COVID-19. Each CDR3 is given with its conserved first and last residue. Fields, in order: J gene, V gene, D gene, clone size, CDR3 DNA, CDR3 protein. The D gene is left open where the match is weak. Rows may omit the clone size; those that give it use once, few, many or a size class.

J: TRBJ2-5
V: TRBV4-2
D: .
size: .
DNA: TGTGCCAGCAGCCAAAGGTCAGGGGGGGAGACCCAGTACTTC
CDR3: CASSQRSGGETQYF

J: TRBJ1-6
V: TRBV7-6
D: .
size: .
DNA: TGTGCCAGCAGTTCCCGGGGAGGGCGAGGTGATTCACCCCTCCACTTT
CDR3: CASSSRGGRGDSPLHF

J: TRBJ2-1
V: TRBV5-8
D: TRBD2
size: .
DNA: TGTGCCAGCAGCCTAACCGGGACTAGCGGCTACAATGAGCAGTTCTTC
CDR3: CASSLTGTSGYNEQFF

J: TRBJ1-5
V: TRBV7-9
D: TRBD1
size: .
DNA: TGTGCCAGCAGCCCCGGGACAGGGTATAGCAATCAGCCCCAGCATTTT
CDR3: CASSPGTGYSNQPQHF

J: TRBJ2-2
V: TRBV10-2
D: .
size: .
DNA: TGCGCCAGCTATATGACGGGGACCGGGGAGCTGTTTTTT
CDR3: CASYMTGTGELFF

J: TRBJ2-5
V: TRBV29-1
D: TRBD1
size: .
DNA: TGCAGCGTAGGGGGACAGCTAGAGACCCAGTACTTC
CDR3: CSVGGQLETQYF

J: TRBJ2-5
V: TRBV9
D: TRBD2
size: .
DNA: TGTGCCAGCAGCCCCAGACTAGCGGGAACGGGGGAGACCCAGTACTTC
CDR3: CASSPRLAGTGETQYF

J: TRBJ1-5
V: TRBV19
D: .
size: .
DNA: TGTGCCAGTAGTATAATGTCAGGTCAGCCCCAGCATTTT
CDR3: CASSIMSGQPQHF

J: TRBJ1-1
V: TRBV29-1
D: .
size: once
DNA: TGCAGCGGTCACCAGGGGACTGAAGCTTTCTTT
CDR3: CSGHQGTEAFF

J: TRBJ2-7
V: TRBV3-1/TRBV3-2
D: .
size: .
DNA: TGTGCCAGCAGCCAAGGGCAGGGACACTACGAGCAGTACTTC
CDR3: CASSQGQGHYEQYF

J: TRBJ2-7
V: TRBV5-6
D: .
size: .
DNA: TGTGCCAGCAGCTTGGCCGGATCGGGTCTCGAGCAGTACTTC
CDR3: CASSLAGSGLEQYF

J: TRBJ1-6
V: TRBV9
D: .
size: .
DNA: TGTGCCAGCAGCGTAGAGGGGTACGATTCACCCCTCCACTTT
CDR3: CASSVEGYDSPLHF

J: TRBJ1-2
V: TRBV9
D: TRBD1
size: .
DNA: TGTGCCAGCAGCGTAGAGGGGACAGCCCGCTATGGCTACACCTTC
CDR3: CASSVEGTARYGYTF

J: TRBJ1-4
V: TRBV7-2
D: .
size: .
DNA: TGTGCCAGCAGCTTAGTTCAGGGAGGGGGTGAAAAACTGTTTTTT
CDR3: CASSLVQGGGEKLFF

J: TRBJ2-1
V: TRBV29-1
D: TRBD2
size: once
DNA: TGCAGCGTTGAAGGTGGGACTAGCGGGAGTTGGACTGAGCAGTTCTTC
CDR3: CSVEGGTSGSWTEQFF

J: TRBJ1-1
V: TRBV6-5
D: .
size: .
DNA: TGTGCCAGCAGTTACTCGTCTGACACCTTGAACACTGAAGCTTTCTTT
CDR3: CASSYSSDTLNTEAFF

J: TRBJ1-1
V: TRBV5-1
D: .
size: few
DNA: TGCGCCAGCAGCTCCCACCTCGGGGTTAACACTGAAGCTTTCTTT
CDR3: CASSSHLGVNTEAFF

J: TRBJ1-2
V: TRBV7-9
D: TRBD1
size: .
DNA: TGTGCCAGCAGTTGGACAGGGGACTATGGCTACACCTTC
CDR3: CASSWTGDYGYTF

J: TRBJ2-2
V: TRBV21-1
D: .
size: .
DNA: TGTGCCAGCAGCAAAGTCAAGCGAGACGGGGCCGGGGAGCTGTTTTTT
CDR3: CASSKVKRDGAGELFF

J: TRBJ1-1
V: TRBV18
D: .
size: once
DNA: TGTGCCAGCTCACCTTTGACAGTGAACACTGAAGCTTTCTTT
CDR3: CASSPLTVNTEAFF

J: TRBJ1-3
V: TRBV20-1
D: .
size: .
DNA: TGCAGTGCTAGTATCGCTTCAACTGATGGAAACACCATATATTTT
CDR3: CSASIASTDGNTIYF

J: TRBJ1-1
V: TRBV28
D: .
size: .
DNA: TGTGCCAGCAGTTTTGAGGCTCCCGAAGCAGCTTTCTTT
CDR3: CASSFEAPEAAFF

J: TRBJ2-7
V: TRBV19
D: .
size: .
DNA: TGTGCCAGTAGCTCAAGCCTGAAAGGACTCTACGAGCAGTACTTC
CDR3: CASSSSLKGLYEQYF

J: TRBJ1-3
V: TRBV24-1
D: .
size: .
DNA: TGTGCCACCAGTGACGGGGCTGGAAACACCATATATTTT
CDR3: CATSDGAGNTIYF

J: TRBJ1-6
V: TRBV27
D: TRBD1
size: .
DNA: TGTGCCAGCAGTTTCAACAGACGGACAGGGAGCTCCTATAATTCACCCCTCCACTTT
CDR3: CASSFNRRTGSSYNSPLHF

J: TRBJ1-5
V: TRBV20-1
D: TRBD1
size: .
DNA: TGCAGTGCTAGTACCGGGACAGGGATCAATCAGCCCCAGCATTTT
CDR3: CSASTGTGINQPQHF

J: TRBJ2-1
V: TRBV5-1
D: TRBD2
size: few
DNA: TGCGCCAGCAGCTTGGCTGGACTAGCGGGACACTACAATGAGCAGTTCTTC
CDR3: CASSLAGLAGHYNEQFF

J: TRBJ2-1
V: TRBV30
D: TRBD2
size: .
DNA: TGTGCCTGGAGTAGGACTAGTTACGATGAGCAGTTCTTC
CDR3: CAWSRTSYDEQFF

J: TRBJ2-7
V: TRBV2
D: .
size: .
DNA: TGTGCCAGCAGTGGACAGGTTTCCTACGAGCAGTACTTC
CDR3: CASSGQVSYEQYF

J: TRBJ2-7
V: TRBV18
D: TRBD2
size: .
DNA: TGTGCCAGCTCACCACCGGCGGGAGGTGTCGAGCAGTACTTC
CDR3: CASSPPAGGVEQYF

J: TRBJ2-5
V: TRBV7-2
D: .
size: .
DNA: TGTGCCAGCAGCAAAAGATTCCGGCAAGAGACCCAGTACTTC
CDR3: CASSKRFRQETQYF

J: TRBJ1-2
V: TRBV6-1
D: .
size: .
DNA: TGTGCCAGCAGTGAAGTTGGGGTGGGGCGATACACCTTC
CDR3: CASSEVGVGRYTF

J: TRBJ2-5
V: TRBV11-3
D: TRBD1
size: .
DNA: TGTGCCAGCAGCGCCGGGACAGAAGAGACCCAGTACTTC
CDR3: CASSAGTEETQYF

J: TRBJ2-3
V: TRBV5-4
D: TRBD2
size: .
DNA: TGTGCCAGCAGCTTGGGCCGCGGGAGGGCCTGGGATACGCAGTATTTT
CDR3: CASSLGRGRAWDTQYF

J: TRBJ1-2
V: TRBV25-1
D: .
size: .
DNA: TGTGCCAGCAGTGAGTCTAGGGGGAACGCTGGCTACACCTTC
CDR3: CASSESRGNAGYTF